This T cell receptor (beta chain) was documented in a study of blood T cell repertoires in COVID-19. Study details: The United States, Italy and Spain supplied acute and convalescent COVID-19 samples. The cDNA or gDNA used as material had been derived from T cells, B-cell-depleted T cells, or PBMCs.

This CDR3 comprises 13 residues. Trimming stripped 5 bases from V and 8 bases from J, with 13 bases between. Germline V CDR1 and CDR2: SEHNR, FQNEAQ (reference sequence). How the authors handled the data: Amplification with reference gene primers provided the estimates of nucleated cell counts. TCRdb's copy holds only in-frame clones and misses some; the assay was immunoSEQ multiplex PCR. The D gene and trimming were derived from the DNA, and the V and J assignments and clone size from that table. Here the sample spans tens of thousands of clones, about four fifths being singletons. The sequence derives from a woman between 55 and 75 years old with acute or convalescent COVID-19. The sequenced sample consisted of peripheral blood. This chain links TRBV7-9 with TRBJ2-4; D is perhaps TRBD2 (6 bases). CDR3 protein: CASSIHGEDIQYF. The CDR3 region has the DNA TGTGCCAGCAGCATTCACGGGGAGGACATTCAGTACTTC.